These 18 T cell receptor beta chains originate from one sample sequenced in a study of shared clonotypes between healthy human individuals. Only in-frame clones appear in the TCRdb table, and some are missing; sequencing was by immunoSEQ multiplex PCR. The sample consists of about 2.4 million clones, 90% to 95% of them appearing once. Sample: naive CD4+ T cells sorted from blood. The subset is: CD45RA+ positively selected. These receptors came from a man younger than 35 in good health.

CDR3 coding DNA: TGTGCCAGCAGTGGGACAGGCCCCACCTCACCCCTCCACTTT. Translation gives CASSGTGPTSPLHF. V and J are TRBV28 and TRBJ1-6; 8 bases align to TRBD1. Germline assignment: CDR1 MDHEN and CDR2 SYDVKM. The CDR3 length is 14 residues. Unmatched junction bases numbered 7, after V lost 5 bases and J lost 10 bases.

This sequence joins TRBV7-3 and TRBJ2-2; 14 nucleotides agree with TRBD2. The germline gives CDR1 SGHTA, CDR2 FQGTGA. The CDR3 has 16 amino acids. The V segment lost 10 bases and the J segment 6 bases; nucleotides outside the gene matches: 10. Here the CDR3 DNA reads TGTGCCACCCGACTAGCGGGGGGGCCGCTCGCCGGGGAGCTGTTTTTT. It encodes CATRLAGGPLAGELFF.

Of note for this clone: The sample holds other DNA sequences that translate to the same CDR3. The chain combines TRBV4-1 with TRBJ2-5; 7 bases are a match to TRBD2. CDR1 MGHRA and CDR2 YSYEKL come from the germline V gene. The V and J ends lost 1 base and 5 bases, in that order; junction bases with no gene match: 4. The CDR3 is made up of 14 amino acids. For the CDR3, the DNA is TGCGCCAGCAGCCAAGTGGGGGGGGTGGAGACCCAGTACTTC. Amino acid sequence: CASSQVGGVETQYF.

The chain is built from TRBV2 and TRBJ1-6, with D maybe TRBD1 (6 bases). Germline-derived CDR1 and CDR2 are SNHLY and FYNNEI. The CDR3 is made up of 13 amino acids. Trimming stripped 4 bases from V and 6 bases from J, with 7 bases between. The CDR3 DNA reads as TGTGCCAGCAGTGTAGGGGGTAATTCACCCCTCCACTTT. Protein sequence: CASSVGGNSPLHF.

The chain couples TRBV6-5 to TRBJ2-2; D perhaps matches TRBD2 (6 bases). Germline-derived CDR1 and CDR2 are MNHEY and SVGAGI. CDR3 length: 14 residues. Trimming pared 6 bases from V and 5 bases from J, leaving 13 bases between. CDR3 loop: CASRIPGGTGELFF. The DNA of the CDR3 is TGTGCCAGCAGGATTCCCGGGGGAACCGGGGAGCTGTTTTTT.

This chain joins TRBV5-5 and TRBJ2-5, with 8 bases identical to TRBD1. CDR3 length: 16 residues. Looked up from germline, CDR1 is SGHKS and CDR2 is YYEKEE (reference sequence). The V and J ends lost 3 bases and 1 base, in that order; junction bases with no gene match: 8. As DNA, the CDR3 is TGTGCCAGCAGCTCCGCGCGGGACAGGATCCAAGAGACCCAGTACTTC. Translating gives CASSSARDRIQETQYF.

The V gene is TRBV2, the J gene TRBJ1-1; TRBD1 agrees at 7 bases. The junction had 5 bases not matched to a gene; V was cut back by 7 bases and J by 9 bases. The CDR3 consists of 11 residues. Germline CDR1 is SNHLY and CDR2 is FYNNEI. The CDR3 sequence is CASNDRDKAFF. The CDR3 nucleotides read TGTGCCAGCAACGACAGGGATAAAGCTTTCTTT.

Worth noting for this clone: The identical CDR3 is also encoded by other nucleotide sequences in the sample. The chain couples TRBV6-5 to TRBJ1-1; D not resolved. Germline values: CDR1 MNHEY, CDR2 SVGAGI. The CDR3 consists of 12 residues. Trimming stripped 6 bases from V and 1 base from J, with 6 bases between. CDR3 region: CASRRGNTEAFF. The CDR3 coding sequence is TGTGCCAGCAGGCGGGGGAACACTGAAGCTTTCTTT.

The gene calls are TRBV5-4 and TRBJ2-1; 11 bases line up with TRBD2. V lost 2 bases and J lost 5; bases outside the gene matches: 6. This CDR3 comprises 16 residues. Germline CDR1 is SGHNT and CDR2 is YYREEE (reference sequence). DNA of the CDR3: TGTGCCAGCAGCTTTCCCGGGACTAGCGGTCACAATGAGCAGTTCTTC. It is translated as CASSFPGTSGHNEQFF.

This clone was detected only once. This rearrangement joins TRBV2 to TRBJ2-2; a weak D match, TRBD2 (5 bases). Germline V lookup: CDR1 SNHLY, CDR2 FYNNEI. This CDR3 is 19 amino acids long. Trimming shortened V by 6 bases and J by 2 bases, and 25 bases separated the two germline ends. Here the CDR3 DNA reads TGTGCCAGCAGCCAGTGGATCGGAGGCGGGTCGAAAAACACCGGGGAGCTGTTTTTT. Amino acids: CASSQWIGGGSKNTGELFF.

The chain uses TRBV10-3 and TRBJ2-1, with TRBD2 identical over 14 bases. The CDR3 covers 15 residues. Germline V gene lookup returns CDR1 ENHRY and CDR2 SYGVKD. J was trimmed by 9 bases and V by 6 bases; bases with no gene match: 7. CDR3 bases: TGTGCCATCAGCGGGACTAGCGGGAGCTTCTCTGAGCAGTTCTTC. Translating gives CAISGTSGSFSEQFF.

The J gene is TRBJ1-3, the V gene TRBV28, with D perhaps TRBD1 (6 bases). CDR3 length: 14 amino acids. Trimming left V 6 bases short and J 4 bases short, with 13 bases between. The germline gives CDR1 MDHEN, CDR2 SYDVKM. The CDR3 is CASRGGQLGNTIYF. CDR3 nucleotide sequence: TGTGCCAGCAGGGGCGGACAGTTAGGAAACACCATATATTTT.

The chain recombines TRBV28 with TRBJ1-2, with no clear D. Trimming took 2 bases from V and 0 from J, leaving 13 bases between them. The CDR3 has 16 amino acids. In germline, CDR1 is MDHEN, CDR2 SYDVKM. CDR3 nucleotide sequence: TGTGCCAGCAGTTTAACCCACAAATCCCCTAACTATGGCTACACCTTC. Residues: CASSLTHKSPNYGYTF.

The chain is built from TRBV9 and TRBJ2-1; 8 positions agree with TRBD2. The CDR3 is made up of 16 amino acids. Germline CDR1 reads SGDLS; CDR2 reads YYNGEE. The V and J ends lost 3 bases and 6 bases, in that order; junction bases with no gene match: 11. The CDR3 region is CASSDTLAGRPNEQFF. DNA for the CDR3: TGTGCCAGCAGCGACACCTTAGCGGGGCGTCCCAATGAGCAGTTCTTC.

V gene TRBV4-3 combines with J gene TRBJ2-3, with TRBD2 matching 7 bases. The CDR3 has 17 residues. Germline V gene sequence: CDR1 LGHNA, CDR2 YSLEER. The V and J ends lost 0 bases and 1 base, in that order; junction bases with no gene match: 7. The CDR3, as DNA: TGCGCCAGCAGCCAAGATATGAGCGGGGCCCGCACAGATACGCAGTATTTT. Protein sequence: CASSQDMSGARTDTQYF.

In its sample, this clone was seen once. CDR3 in amino acids: CASSLEGGRQPQHF. As DNA, the CDR3 is TGCGCCAGCAGCTTGGAGGGGGGGCGGCAGCCCCAGCATTTT. V and J are TRBV5-1 and TRBJ1-5; the D gene is possibly TRBD1 (6 bases). V was pared by 0 bases and J by 7 bases, with 11 bases between. The CDR3 is 14 amino acids. Germline loops: CDR1 SGHRS, CDR2 YFSETQ.

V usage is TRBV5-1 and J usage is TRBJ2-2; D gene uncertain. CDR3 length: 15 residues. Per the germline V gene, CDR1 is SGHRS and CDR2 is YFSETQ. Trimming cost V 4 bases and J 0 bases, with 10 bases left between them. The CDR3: CASSQRFPNTGELFF. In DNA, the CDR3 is TGCGCCAGCAGCCAGAGGTTTCCGAACACCGGGGAGCTGTTTTTT. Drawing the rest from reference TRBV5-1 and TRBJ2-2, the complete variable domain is KAGVTQTPRYLIKTRGQQVTLSCSPISGHRSVSWYQQTPGQGLQFLFEYFSETQRNKGNFPGRFSGRQFSNSRSEMNVSTLELGDSALYLCASSQRFPNTGELFFGEGSRLTVL.

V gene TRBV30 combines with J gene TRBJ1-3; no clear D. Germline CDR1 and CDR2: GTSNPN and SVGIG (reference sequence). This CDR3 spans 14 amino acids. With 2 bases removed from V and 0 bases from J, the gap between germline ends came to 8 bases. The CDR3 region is CAWSPDLSGNTIYF. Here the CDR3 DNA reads TGTGCCTGGAGTCCGGACCTCTCTGGAAACACCATATATTTT.